One sample yielded the 26 T cell receptor beta chains listed below, sequenced in a study of blood T cell repertoires in COVID-19 (TCRdb year 2020). Libraries were constructed by the immunoSEQ multiplex PCR assay. Drawn from immuneACCESS, this table holds only the in-frame rearrangements with V and J called that TCRdb kept. Clones are partly lost; checked studies trace under half to an unresolved V gene and leave the rest unexplained. The sample table records under 300,000 clones; 70% to 90% of these occur just once. 9.5% to 12% of the sample is taken by the ten largest. Sequencing used peripheral blood. Source of these receptors: a woman aged 65 to 85 with acute or convalescent COVID-19.

The chain combines TRBV27 with TRBJ2-3; 8 bases are shared with TRBD1. Germline V lookup: CDR1 MNHEY, CDR2 SMNVEV (reference sequence). This CDR3 is 16 amino acids long. The J segment lost 5 bases and the V segment lost 3 bases, leaving 10 bases of the junction unmatched. As DNA, the CDR3 is TGTGCCAGCAGTTTGGGCCCCCGGACAGGGAGAGATACGCAGTATTTT. This encodes CASSLGPRTGRDTQYF.

This sequence joins TRBV6-5 and TRBJ1-2; possibly TRBD1 for D (6 bases). V was cut by 7 bases and J by 6 bases, with 21 bases left in between. Per germline, CDR1 MNHEY and CDR2 SVGAGI. The length of the CDR3 is 15 residues. CDR3 in amino acids: CASTPWGGDLNGYTF. In nucleotides, the CDR3 is TGTGCCAGCACCCCTTGGGGGGGCGATCTAAATGGCTACACCTTC.

This clone was recorded a few times. The chain is built from TRBV19 and TRBJ1-3; D is undetermined. Deletions cut 6 bases from V and 4 bases from J, with 19 bases between. Germline lookup yields CDR1 LNHDA and CDR2 SQIVND (reference sequence). The CDR3 covers 16 residues. The DNA of the CDR3 is TGTGCCAGTAGCGCACAACCGGGAACGGTCGGAAACACCATATATTTT. This codes for CASSAQPGTVGNTIYF.

In regard to this clone: In the same sample, other DNA sequences code for this CDR3. This chain connects TRBV3-1 (or the pseudogene TRBV3-2) to TRBJ1-1, with TRBD1 as a possible D gene (6 bases). V was shortened by 4 bases and J by 2 bases, with 11 bases between the two germline ends. This CDR3 has 14 residues. Germline V gene sequence: CDR1 LGHDT, CDR2 YNNKEL (reference sequence). In nucleotides, the CDR3 is TGTGCCAGCAGCCGAACAGGGTCAAACACTGAAGCTTTCTTT. Translated, it gives CASSRTGSNTEAFF.

The J gene is TRBJ2-2, the V gene TRBV6-6; 10 positions agree with TRBD2. Germline CDR1 reads MNHNY; CDR2 reads SVGAGI (reference sequence). V gave up 1 base and J gave up 6 bases; unmatched junction bases: 2. CDR3 length: 15 amino acids. CDR3 DNA: TGTGCCAGCAGTTACTGGAGCGGGGGGGCCGGGGAGCTGTTTTTT. As protein: CASSYWSGGAGELFF.

J is TRBJ2-1 and V is TRBV9; 7 bases are a match to TRBD2. The V gene end was trimmed by 3 bases and the J gene end by 6 bases; junction bases not matched to a gene: 15. CDR1 SGDLS and CDR2 YYNGEE come from the germline V gene. The CDR3 length is 17 residues. The CDR3 sequence is CASSGGLTGGKGNEQFF. CDR3 nucleotide sequence: TGTGCCAGCAGCGGCGGATTGACGGGGGGAAAGGGCAATGAGCAGTTCTTC.

The chain combines TRBV3-1 (or the pseudogene TRBV3-2) with TRBJ2-5, with D possibly matching TRBD1 (6 bases). CDR3 size: 15 residues. Germline-derived CDR1 and CDR2 are LGHDT and YNNKEL (reference sequence). V lost 3 bases, J lost 5 bases, and 16 bases lay in between. The CDR3 bases are TGTGCCAGCAGCCACTCCGTGGACAGCAGGGAGACCCAGTACTTC. This gives the protein CASSHSVDSRETQYF.

The CDR3 bases are TGTGCCAGTAGTATAGGGAGGTTCTCCTACGAGCAGTACTTC. As protein: CASSIGRFSYEQYF. The chain is built from TRBV19 and TRBJ2-7, with a possible D match to TRBD2 (5 bases). V shed 1 base and J shed 0 bases, with 7 bases lying between them. The CDR3 length is 14 residues. Germline lookup yields CDR1 LNHDA and CDR2 SQIVND (reference sequence).

The CDR3 spells CATSRGGGNNEQFF. In nucleotides, the CDR3 is TGCGCCACCTCGAGGGGCGGGGGAAACAATGAGCAGTTCTTC. The V and J genes are TRBV5-1 and TRBJ2-1, with 7 positions matching TRBD2. Germline V lookup: CDR1 SGHRS, CDR2 YFSETQ. The CDR3 is 14 residues long. V dropped 9 bases and J dropped 5; count of bases not matched to a gene: 11.

V gene TRBV6-5 combines with J gene TRBJ2-1, with a possible D match to TRBD2 (5 bases). V was cut by 4 bases and J by 9 bases, with 10 bases left in between. Germline CDR1 MNHEY, CDR2 SVGAGI. This CDR3 comprises 12 residues. DNA of the CDR3: TGTGCCAGCAGTTCTACTAGTTTTGAGCAGTTCTTC. As protein: CASSSTSFEQFF.

V and J are TRBV3-1 (or the pseudogene TRBV3-2) and TRBJ1-1; D might be TRBD1 (5 bases). The CDR3 extends over 13 amino acids. Germline assignment: CDR1 LGHDT and CDR2 YNNKEL (reference sequence). V was clipped by 3 bases and J by 0 bases, with 5 bases between them. The chain's CDR3 is CASSQTVNTEAFF. The CDR3 DNA reads as TGTGCCAGCAGCCAGACAGTGAACACTGAAGCTTTCTTT.

The chain joins TRBV3-1 (or the pseudogene TRBV3-2) to TRBJ1-2, with 8 bases matching TRBD1. V dropped 1 base and J dropped 8; count of bases not matched to a gene: 3. There are 13 residues in the CDR3. CDR1 and CDR2 (germline): LGHDT, YNNKEL (reference sequence). The CDR3 DNA reads TGTGCCAGCAGCCAAGCACAGGGGGGAGGCTACACCTTC. Protein: CASSQAQGGGYTF.

The chain joins TRBV13 to TRBJ2-7, with 8 bases that match TRBD2. The germline V gene encodes CDR1 PRHDT and CDR2 FYEKMQ (reference sequence). The CDR3 is 14 residues long. With V trimmed by 5 bases and J by 3 bases, 6 bases remained unmatched. The CDR3 sequence: CASSPSGGGYEQYF. In nucleotides, the CDR3 is TGTGCCAGCAGCCCCTCCGGGGGGGGCTACGAGCAGTACTTC.

V and J are TRBV9 and TRBJ2-3; 7 bases agree with TRBD1. Germline V lookup: CDR1 SGDLS, CDR2 YYNGEE. The CDR3 is made up of 16 amino acids. With 2 bases clipped from V and 0 bases from J, the junction kept 6 bases outside the gene matches. The CDR3 sequence: CASSVPEGASTDTQYF. CDR3 bases: TGTGCCAGCAGCGTCCCCGAGGGGGCTAGCACAGATACGCAGTATTTT.

DNA of the CDR3: TGTGCCAGCAGCCAAGATTTCCGCTCTGGGGCCAACGTCCTGACTTTC. The encoded protein is CASSQDFRSGANVLTF. The chain combines TRBV14 with TRBJ2-6; D is undetermined. The CDR3 is 16 residues long. The V gene lost 0 bases and the J gene lost 0 bases, with 6 bases spanning the gap. The V gene's germline CDR1 is SGHDN and CDR2 FVKESK.

This chain uses TRBV5-1 with TRBJ1-4; the match to TRBD1 covers 9 bases. The V gene end was trimmed by 1 base and the J gene end by 7 bases; junction bases not matched to a gene: 5. This CDR3 is built from 15 residues. Germline V gene data show CDR1 as SGHRS and CDR2 as YFSETQ. CDR3 residues: CASSLPGTGSEKLFF. The CDR3 coding sequence is TGCGCCAGCAGCTTGCCCGGGACAGGGAGTGAAAAACTGTTTTTT.

V gene TRBV11-2 combines with J gene TRBJ1-2; D not certain. This CDR3 contains 14 residues. The germline CDR1 and CDR2 sequences are SGHAT and FQNNGV. Trimming took 2 bases from V and 2 from J, leaving 9 bases between them. The CDR3 region is CASSLLTVNYGYTF. The CDR3 DNA reads TGTGCCAGCAGCTTACTAACAGTCAACTATGGCTACACCTTC.

The CDR3 reads CASSERGRTEFNTEAFF. The CDR3 DNA sequence: TGTGCCAGCAGTGAACGGGGGAGGACGGAGTTTAACACTGAAGCTTTCTTT. The chain couples TRBV6-1 to TRBJ1-1; D perhaps matches TRBD1 (5 bases). CDR1 MNHNS and CDR2 SASEGT come from the germline V gene. Trimming cost V 2 bases and J 2 bases, with 18 bases left between them. The CDR3 contains 17 residues.

The chain joins TRBV5-1 to TRBJ2-7; TRBD1 matches at 8 bases. The germline V gene has CDR1 SGHRS and CDR2 YFSETQ. Trimming at V came to 4 bases and at J to 10 bases, leaving 4 bases not matched to a gene. There are 11 residues in the CDR3. The CDR3 reads CASSADRAQYF. For the CDR3, the DNA is TGCGCCAGCAGCGCGGACAGGGCCCAGTACTTC.

This clone was seen a single time. The rearrangement links TRBV9 to TRBJ2-1; TRBD2 matches at 7 bases. Germline CDR1 SGDLS, CDR2 YYNGEE. Unmatched junction bases numbered 17, after V lost 4 bases and J lost 7 bases. This CDR3 has 17 residues. The CDR3 is CASSPKGATAGRNEQFF. CDR3 in DNA: TGTGCCAGCAGCCCTAAAGGGGCGACAGCGGGGCGGAATGAGCAGTTCTTC.

This clone was counted a few times. V is TRBV19 and J is TRBJ2-7; D remains unclear. CDR1 is LNHDA and CDR2 is SQIVND in the germline V gene (reference sequence). Trimming took 3 bases from V and 0 from J, leaving 9 bases between them. This CDR3 contains 14 residues. The DNA of the CDR3 is TGTGCCAGTAGTATCCTGGGCCGCTCCTACGAGCAGTACTTC. Its protein is CASSILGRSYEQYF.

The V gene is TRBV6-5, the J gene TRBJ1-3; D gene ambiguous. The CDR3 loop spans 14 amino acids. Trimming cost V 2 bases and J 0 bases, with 5 bases left between them. CDR1 MNHEY and CDR2 SVGAGI come from the germline V gene. In nucleotides, the CDR3 is TGTGCCAGCAGTTACGCCTACTCTGGAAACACCATATATTTT. This translates into CASSYAYSGNTIYF.

This rearrangement joins TRBV5-6 to TRBJ1-1; TRBD1 aligns across 9 bases. After removal of 4 bases from V and 3 bases from J, the junction contained 7 bases not matched to a gene. Per germline, CDR1 SGHDT and CDR2 YYEEEE. The CDR3 has 15 residues. The CDR3 bases are TGTGCCAGCAGCCTAACCGGGACAGGGTACACTGAAGCTTTCTTT. It codes for CASSLTGTGYTEAFF.

The V call is TRBV2, the J call TRBJ1-5; 9 positions match TRBD1. The J segment lost 5 bases and the V segment lost 2 bases, leaving 4 bases of the junction unmatched. The CDR3 loop spans 15 amino acids. The germline V gene encodes CDR1 SNHLY and CDR2 FYNNEI. CDR3: CASSERGQGDQPQHF. DNA of the CDR3: TGTGCCAGCAGTGAAAGGGGACAGGGCGATCAGCCCCAGCATTTT.

This rearrangement joins TRBV19 to TRBJ1-2; D remains ambiguous. Trimming removed 5 bases at V and 8 bases at J, with 18 bases between. There are 14 residues in the CDR3. CDR1 LNHDA and CDR2 SQIVND come from the germline V gene (reference sequence). In DNA, the CDR3 is TGTGCCAGTAGTCCCCTGGACTCTACAGCGGGCTACACCTTC. Translating gives CASSPLDSTAGYTF.

The chain links TRBV11-2 to TRBJ2-1, with D perhaps matching TRBD2 (6 bases). With 6 bases removed from V and 0 bases from J, the gap between germline ends came to 15 bases. This CDR3 contains 16 residues. CDR1 and CDR2 from the germline V gene are SGHAT and FQNNGV. DNA for the CDR3: TGTGCCAGCAGTACGCGGGAAGGGGCCTCCTACAATGAGCAGTTCTTC. Its translation is CASSTREGASYNEQFF.